Listed here are 19 T cell receptor beta chains from one sample, sequenced in a study of spatial heterogeneity in lung cancer. MiXCR was run by TCRdb on the 5' RACE reads, yielding one entry per CDR3 protein. The data show some 120,000 distinct CDR3 sequences, approximately 12% seen once. The time point was: blood at routine non-recurrence follow-up after resection. Sequencing covered unsorted whole RNA taken from tumor, nontumor lung or frozen PBMC. The source material was PBMCs, sampled at follow-up. The source is a male donor with early-stage non-small cell lung cancer.

The V gene is TRBV20-1, the J gene TRBJ1-5; D is ambiguous. V was cut by 0 bases and J by 3 bases, with 6 bases left in between. CDR1 and CDR2 (germline): DFQATT, SNEGSKA (reference sequence). CDR3 size: 13 residues. CDR3 amino acids: CSAREGNNQPQHF. The CDR3, as DNA: TGCAGTGCTAGAGAGGGGAACAATCAGCCCCAGCATTTT.

This clonotype has at least ten counts. The chain joins TRBV5-6 to TRBJ1-2; 8 nucleotides match TRBD1. The V gene's germline CDR1 is SGHDT and CDR2 YYEEEE. Unmatched junction bases numbered 4, after V lost 4 bases and J lost 5 bases. The CDR3 length is 13 residues. The CDR3 region is CASSRDRLYGYTF. The CDR3, as DNA: TGTGCCAGCAGCCGGGACAGGTTATATGGCTACACCTTC.

The rearrangement joins TRBV11-2 to TRBJ2-4; 10 bases agree with TRBD1. The CDR3 runs to 15 residues. Germline trimming cut 8 bases from V and 3 bases from J; bases unmatched to any gene: 7. Germline lookup yields CDR1 SGHAT and CDR2 FQNNGV. CDR3 nucleotide sequence: TGTGCCAGCGGACTAGGACAGGGGGACAAAAACATTCAGTACTTC. Its translation: CASGLGQGDKNIQYF. Based on the CDR3 plus reference TRBV11-2 and TRBJ2-4, the full variable domain is EAGVAQSPRYKIIEKRQSVAFWCNPISGHATLYWYQQILGQGPKLLIQFQNNGVVDDSQLPKDRFSAERLKGVDSTLKIQPAKLEDSAVYLCASGLGQGDKNIQYFGAGTRLSVL.

The gene calls are TRBV6-1 and TRBJ1-1; D may be TRBD1 (5 bases). V lost 7 bases, J lost 0 bases, and 12 bases lay in between. CDR3 length: 14 amino acids. Per germline, CDR1 MNHNS and CDR2 SASEGT. Here the CDR3 reads CASTSRVMNTEAFF. CDR3 nucleotides: TGTGCCAGCACGAGCAGGGTAATGAACACTGAAGCTTTCTTT.

This clonotype was found many times. CDR3 region: CSVKRGSNNEQFF. The CDR3 nucleotides read TGCAGCGTTAAAAGGGGGAGTAACAATGAGCAGTTCTTC. The gene calls are TRBV29-1 and TRBJ2-1, with D possibly being TRBD1 (6 bases). Germline lookup yields CDR1 SQVTM and CDR2 ANQGSEA. The V and J ends lost 5 bases and 5 bases respectively, with 13 bases between them. The CDR3 loop spans 13 amino acids.

This clonotype was counted ten times or more. The chain carries TRBV7-3 and TRBJ2-2; tentative D call: TRBD1 (6 bases). Trimming cost V 5 bases and J 6 bases, with 10 bases left between them. Germline CDR1 reads SGHTA; CDR2 reads FQGTGA. This CDR3 has 13 residues. The CDR3 coding sequence is TGTGCCAGCAGCACCCAGGGGTCCGGGGAGCTGTTTTTT. Its translation is CASSTQGSGELFF.

The CDR3 DNA sequence: TGTGCCAGCAGCTCCGCCATTCCCTCTGGGGCCAACGTCCTGACTTTC. It codes for CASSSAIPSGANVLTF. The chain is built from TRBV7-9 and TRBJ2-6; D unclear. This CDR3 is built from 16 residues. The ends were cut back, 4 bases at V and 0 bases at J, with 10 bases in the middle. Germline loops: CDR1 SEHNR, CDR2 FQNEAQ (reference sequence).

This clonotype was picked up many times. The rearrangement links TRBV4-3 to TRBJ2-1; 11 nucleotides line up with TRBD1. The CDR3 is made up of 16 amino acids. CDR1 is LGHNA, CDR2 YSLEER, per germline. Losses at the gene ends were 0 bases for V and 6 bases for J; bases not matched to a gene: 4. As DNA, the CDR3 is TGCGCCAGCAGCCAAGACATCGGGACAGGGGGCAATGAGCAGTTCTTC. Encoded protein: CASSQDIGTGGNEQFF.

The rearrangement uses TRBV20-1 and TRBJ1-3; the match to TRBD1 covers 9 bases. This CDR3 has 15 residues. After removal of 0 bases from V and 1 base from J, the junction contained 1 base not matched to a gene. The germline CDR1 and CDR2 sequences are DFQATT and SNEGSKA (reference sequence). The CDR3 DNA reads TGCAGTGCTAGAGACGGGACAGGGTCTGGAAACACCATATATTTT. Protein: CSARDGTGSGNTIYF.

This clonotype has just a few counts. The chain uses TRBV20-1 and TRBJ2-5; D unresolved. The CDR3 is 13 amino acids. CDR1 DFQATT and CDR2 SNEGSKA come from the germline V gene (reference sequence). Trimming removed 0 bases at V and 7 bases at J, with 12 bases between. The CDR3 region is CSARDPIRGTQYF. The CDR3 nucleotides are TGCAGTGCTAGAGATCCGATACGTGGGACCCAGTACTTC.

CDR3 coding DNA: TGCGCCAGCAGTTCTACTCCGGGGACCCAAGAGACCCAGTACTTC. As protein: CASSSTPGTQETQYF. This rearrangement joins TRBV5-1 to TRBJ2-5; TRBD1 or TRBD2 may be the D gene (5 bases each). Trimming took 5 bases from V and 1 from J, leaving 15 bases between them. The length of the CDR3 is 15 residues. CDR1 is SGHRS, CDR2 YFSETQ, per germline.

This clonotype was recorded many times. This rearrangement joins TRBV7-2 to TRBJ2-2; 13 bases fit TRBD2. Germline-derived CDR1 and CDR2 are SGHTA and FQGNSA. Trimming removed 4 bases from V and 6 bases from J; junction bases left unmatched: 8. The CDR3 runs to 17 residues. The CDR3 DNA reads TGTGCCAGCAGCTCGGGACTAGCGGGGCAAGGGGCCGGGGAGCTGTTTTTT. Protein: CASSSGLAGQGAGELFF. Complete variable domain (other parts from reference TRBV7-2 and TRBJ2-2): GAGVSQSPSNKVTEKGKDVELRCDPISGHTALYWYRQSLGQGLEFLIYFQGNSAPDKSGLPSDRFSAERTGGSVSTLTIQRTQQEDSAVYLCASSSGLAGQGAGELFFGEGSRLTVL.

In this sample, this clonotype turned up many times. The rearrangement uses TRBV5-6 and TRBJ2-5; the D gene is possibly TRBD2 (5 bases). V shed 0 bases and J shed 3 bases, with 12 bases lying between them. The CDR3 is 15 residues long. Germline loops: CDR1 SGHDT, CDR2 YYEEEE. CDR3 amino acids: CASSLGPGSEETQYF. For the CDR3, the DNA is TGTGCCAGCAGCTTGGGGCCGGGGTCGGAAGAGACCCAGTACTTC.

This clonotype has at least ten counts. The rearrangement links TRBV6-5 to TRBJ1-5; no clear D. The V end was cut by 7 bases, the J end by 1 base, with 14 bases between. Germline V gene data show CDR1 as MNHEY and CDR2 as SVGAGI. The CDR3 extends over 15 amino acids. In DNA form, the CDR3 reads TGTGCCAGCAAAATGACCGGCGGGAGCAATCAGCCCCAGCATTTT. Translation: CASKMTGGSNQPQHF.

The sample holds a few counts of this clonotype. This chain connects TRBV18 to TRBJ1-1; a possible D gene is TRBD1 (5 bases). The CDR3 is made up of 14 amino acids. The germline V and J ends were trimmed by 3 bases and 8 bases, with 16 bases remaining between them. Germline CDR1 is KGHSH and CDR2 is LQKENI. The CDR3 DNA reads TGTGCCAGCTCACCGGGGCAGTCCCTTCTGGAAGCTTTCTTT. Translation: CASSPGQSLLEAFF.

V and J are TRBV10-2 and TRBJ2-3, with a tentative D call TRBD1 (6 bases). The V gene's germline CDR1 is WSHSY and CDR2 SAAADI. V gave up 3 bases and J gave up 2 bases, with 15 bases separating them. The CDR3 consists of 16 residues. The CDR3 nucleotides read TGCGCCAGCAGTGATATGGGACAAAAAAACACAGATACGCAGTATTTT. This sequence encodes CASSDMGQKNTDTQYF.

The chain uses TRBV3-1 and TRBJ1-1; the D is unclear. The CDR3 is made up of 11 amino acids. V was cut by 5 bases and J by 10 bases, with 11 bases left in between. CDR1 and CDR2 (germline): LGHDT, YNNKEL (reference sequence). The CDR3 DNA is TGTGCCAGCAGCGGGTCAGGAGCAGCTTTCTTT. It yields the protein CASSGSGAAFF.

The chain carries TRBV20-1 and TRBJ1-1; 7 bases align to TRBD1. This CDR3 contains 16 residues. With 0 bases clipped from V and 3 bases from J, the junction kept 10 bases outside the gene matches. Germline V lookup: CDR1 DFQATT, CDR2 SNEGSKA (reference sequence). CDR3 region: CSARDDRVSLDTEAFF. CDR3 bases: TGCAGTGCTAGAGACGACAGGGTGAGCCTGGACACTGAAGCTTTCTTT.

The V call is TRBV10-1, the J call TRBJ2-2; weak D call: TRBD2 (6 bases). CDR3 length: 14 residues. Germline V gene data show CDR1 as WNHNN and CDR2 as SYGVQD (reference sequence). Trimming shortened V by 8 bases and J by 1 base, and 11 bases separated the two germline ends. CDR3 in amino acids: CASGGTLNTGELFF. In DNA form, the CDR3 reads TGCGCCAGCGGGGGGACTCTGAACACCGGGGAGCTGTTTTTT.